The 18 T cell receptor beta chains below were found in one sample sequenced in a study of blood T cell repertoires in COVID-19. The assay was immunoSEQ multiplex PCR, and TCRdb's table has in-frame clones only and misses some. The sample yields a few hundred thousand clones, roughly 80% seen once. Sequencing used peripheral blood. Every receptor here comes from a woman in her forties or fifties with acute or convalescent COVID-19.

V usage is TRBV7-3 and J usage is TRBJ2-3; D gene unclear. Germline V gene lookup returns CDR1 SGHTA and CDR2 FQGTGA. This CDR3 contains 15 residues. Trimming removed 4 bases at V and 2 bases at J, with 13 bases between. CDR3 sequence (DNA): TGTGCCAGCAGCTCCCTCGGCAGGCTCACAGATACGCAGTATTTT. Translated: CASSSLGRLTDTQYF.

Remarks on this clone: Other DNA sequences in the same sample also yield this CDR3. V and J are TRBV9 and TRBJ2-1, with a tentative D call TRBD2 (5 bases). The CDR3 totals 14 residues. Looked up from germline, CDR1 is SGDLS and CDR2 is YYNGEE. V was shortened by 0 bases and J by 2 bases, with 6 bases between the two germline ends. CDR3 nucleotides: TGTGCCAGCAGCGTAGGAGGGACCTACAATGAGCAGTTCTTC. It encodes CASSVGGTYNEQFF.

The chain recombines TRBV12-3 or TRBV12-4 with TRBJ2-3; tentatively, D is TRBD2 (6 bases). The CDR3 spans 13 residues. V dropped 3 bases and J dropped 6 bases, with 10 bases sitting between them. The CDR3 sequence is CASSLRGSDTQYF. CDR3 in DNA: TGTGCCAGCAGTTTGCGGGGCTCCGATACGCAGTATTTT.

This clone came up a few times. The gene calls are TRBV9 and TRBJ2-1; 9 nucleotides agree with TRBD2. The length of the CDR3 is 18 residues. V gave up 0 bases and J gave up 4 bases; unmatched junction bases: 11. CDR1 and CDR2 (germline): SGDLS, YYNGEE. CDR3 nucleotide sequence: TGTGCCAGCAGCGTAGATGGGGTGCGGGGGGGACCATACAATGAGCAGTTCTTC. This codes for CASSVDGVRGGPYNEQFF.

This chain links TRBV7-9 with TRBJ2-2; D is possibly TRBD2 (6 bases). V gave up 4 bases and J gave up 3 bases, with 6 bases separating them. The CDR3 has 13 residues. Germline V lookup: CDR1 SEHNR, CDR2 FQNEAQ (reference sequence). This chain's CDR3 is CASSSGDTGELFF. The DNA for the CDR3 is TGTGCCAGCAGCTCGGGGGACACCGGGGAGCTGTTTTTT.

CDR3 bases: TGTGCCAGCAGCCAAGATCAGGGTTCCAATCAGCCCCAGCATTTT. The encoded protein is CASSQDQGSNQPQHF. This sequence joins TRBV3-1 (or the pseudogene TRBV3-2) and TRBJ1-5, with D possibly TRBD1 on 5 matching bases. Germline CDR1 LGHDT, CDR2 YNNKEL (reference sequence). This CDR3 contains 15 residues. V dropped 0 bases and J dropped 3 bases, with 9 bases sitting between them.

The rearrangement joins TRBV6-4 to TRBJ1-2, with no clear D. The CDR3 loop spans 13 amino acids. Trimming pared 8 bases from V and 6 bases from J, leaving 16 bases between. The germline CDR1 and CDR2 sequences are MRHNA and SNTAGT. CDR3 region: CASADLTENGYTF. CDR3 nucleotide sequence: TGTGCCAGCGCCGACCTCACAGAAAATGGCTACACCTTC.

This clone was counted only a few times. The V and J genes are TRBV6-5 and TRBJ1-2; weak D call: TRBD1 (5 bases). The germline gives CDR1 MNHEY, CDR2 SVGAGI. This CDR3 has 15 residues. The V and J ends lost 0 bases and 7 bases respectively, with 15 bases between them. CDR3: CASSYSAGRASGYTF. CDR3 bases: TGTGCCAGCAGTTACTCCGCTGGCAGGGCGTCTGGCTACACCTTC.

This clone turned up a few times. This chain uses TRBV29-1 with TRBJ2-1; D gene uncertain. The V gene's germline CDR1 is SQVTM and CDR2 ANQGSEA. CDR3 length: 13 amino acids. V shed 4 bases and J shed 0 bases, with 7 bases lying between them. The CDR3, as DNA: TGCAGCGTTGTCCCGAGCTCCTACAATGAGCAGTTCTTC. Residues: CSVVPSSYNEQFF.

This chain uses TRBV5-4 with TRBJ1-2; 8 bases are a match to TRBD1. CDR3 length equals 14 residues. After removal of 3 bases from V and 4 bases from J, the junction contained 5 bases not matched to a gene. Germline V gene lookup returns CDR1 SGHNT and CDR2 YYREEE (reference sequence). The chain's CDR3 is CASSSTGTGYGYTF. The CDR3 DNA sequence: TGTGCCAGCAGCTCAACCGGGACAGGCTATGGCTACACCTTC.

The chain uses TRBV12-3 or TRBV12-4 and TRBJ1-6; 7 positions agree with TRBD1. V lost 6 bases to trimming and J lost 7 bases; unmatched junction nucleotides: 3. The CDR3 spans 13 residues. CDR3 nucleotide sequence: TGTGCCAGCAGGGCAGGGGGAAATTCACCCCTCCACTTT. Its translation is CASRAGGNSPLHF.

The chain employs TRBV28 and TRBJ1-2; possibly TRBD1 for D (6 bases). Germline V gene lookup returns CDR1 MDHEN and CDR2 SYDVKM. There are 13 residues in the CDR3. Trimming pared 5 bases from V and 7 bases from J, leaving 14 bases between. Written as DNA, the CDR3 is TGTGCCAGCAGTCACCTACAGGGTTCTGGCTACACCTTC. Protein sequence: CASSHLQGSGYTF.

The V gene is TRBV11-1, the J gene TRBJ2-5; 9 positions match TRBD2. Germline CDR1 reads SGHAT; CDR2 reads FQDESV (reference sequence). The CDR3 runs 16 residues. J was trimmed by 4 bases and V by 5 bases; bases with no gene match: 11. CDR3: CASSPDSGRGRETQYF. CDR3 DNA sequence: TGTGCCAGCAGCCCCGATAGCGGGAGAGGGCGAGAGACCCAGTACTTC.

This rearrangement joins TRBV14 to TRBJ2-7; D might be TRBD1 (6 bases). Germline CDR1 is SGHDN and CDR2 is FVKESK. V shed 4 bases and J shed 6 bases, with 13 bases lying between them. The CDR3 runs 13 residues. The CDR3, as DNA: TGTGCCAGCAGCCGATACTCAGGGGCCGAGCAGTACTTC. Translated: CASSRYSGAEQYF.

J is TRBJ2-2 and V is TRBV18; the match to TRBD2 covers 7 bases. This CDR3 spans 15 amino acids. Germline assignment: CDR1 KGHSH and CDR2 LQKENI. The ends lost 3 bases at V and 0 bases at J; junction bases unmatched: 1. CDR3 sequence (DNA): TGTGCCAGCTCACCCCTAGCGGCGAACACCGGGGAGCTGTTTTTT. Translating gives CASSPLAANTGELFF.

There are a few counts of this clone. V and J are TRBV7-9 and TRBJ1-5; no definite D call. The CDR3 totals 14 residues. The V gene lost 0 bases and the J gene lost 2 bases, with 5 bases spanning the gap. CDR1 and CDR2 (germline): SEHNR, FQNEAQ (reference sequence). The CDR3 DNA sequence: TGTGCCAGCAGCTTAGCTTCAGGCAATCAGCCCCAGCATTTT. The encoded protein is CASSLASGNQPQHF.

CDR3 bases: TGTGCCAGTAGTATAGTCTCTCCAGGGCCTAGCACAGATACGCAGTATTTT. This translates into CASSIVSPGPSTDTQYF. V is TRBV19 and J is TRBJ2-3; possibly TRBD1 for D (5 bases). Germline-derived CDR1 and CDR2 are LNHDA and SQIVND (reference sequence). The CDR3 runs 17 residues. Trimming removed 1 base from V and 0 bases from J, with 14 bases in between.

The chain has TRBV6-5 and TRBJ2-5; possibly TRBD1 for D (6 bases). CDR1 is MNHEY, CDR2 SVGAGI, per germline. The CDR3 extends over 14 amino acids. Deletions cut 0 bases from V and 5 bases from J, with 10 bases between. CDR3 DNA sequence: TGTGCCAGCAGTTACTCGGGAACAGGGGAGACCCAGTACTTC. Encoded protein: CASSYSGTGETQYF.